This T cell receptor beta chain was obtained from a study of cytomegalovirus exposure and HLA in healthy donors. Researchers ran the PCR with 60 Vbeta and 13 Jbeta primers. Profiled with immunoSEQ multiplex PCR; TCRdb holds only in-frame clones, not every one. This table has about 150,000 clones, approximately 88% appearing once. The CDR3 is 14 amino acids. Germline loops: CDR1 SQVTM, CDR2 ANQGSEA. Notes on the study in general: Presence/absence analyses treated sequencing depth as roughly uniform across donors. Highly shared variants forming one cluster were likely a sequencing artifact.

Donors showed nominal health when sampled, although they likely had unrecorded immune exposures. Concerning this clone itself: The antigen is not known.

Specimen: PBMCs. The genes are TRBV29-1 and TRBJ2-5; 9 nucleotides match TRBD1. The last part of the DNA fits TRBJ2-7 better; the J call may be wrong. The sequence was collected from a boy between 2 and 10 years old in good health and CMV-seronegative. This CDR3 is CSVNDRGGTDEQYF. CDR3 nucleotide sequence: TGCAGCGTTAACGACAGGGGGGGGACGGACGAGCAGTACTTC.